A single sample gave rise to the 19 T cell receptor beta chains below, sequenced in a study of siplizumab effects on memory and regulatory T cells. Sequenced by immunoSEQ multiplex PCR; TCRdb stores in-frame clones only, minus some. The table lists fewer than 120,000 clones, 92% of them singletons. The material sequenced was CD4+ T cells sorted from blood. The receptors come from a human donor in good health.

The chain employs TRBV21-1 and TRBJ1-1; the D call TRBD1 from the table was never checked on the DNA. TRBV21-1 is designated a pseudogene. This CDR3 spans 14 amino acids. CDR3 in amino acids: CASSKGGDNTEAFF. The CDR3 DNA reads as TGTGCCAGCAGCAAAGGGGGCGATAACACTGAAGCTTTCTTT.

The chain links TRBV15 to TRBJ1-2; D is undetermined. V was cut by 0 bases and J by 0 bases, with 11 bases left in between. The CDR3 loop spans 16 amino acids. Per germline, CDR1 LNHNV and CDR2 YYDKDF (reference sequence). The CDR3 region is CATSRDYPGANYGYTF. For the CDR3, the DNA is TGTGCCACCAGCAGAGACTATCCGGGAGCTAACTATGGCTACACCTTC.

In regard to this clone: Other DNA sequences in the sample encode the same CDR3. The rearrangement uses TRBV6-5 and TRBJ2-2; D is ambiguous. The CDR3 consists of 15 residues. V lost 5 bases to trimming and J lost 2 bases, with 12 bases between them. The germline V gene has CDR1 MNHEY and CDR2 SVGAGI. The CDR3 loop reads CASSPPGLNTGELFF. DNA of the CDR3: TGTGCCAGCAGTCCTCCGGGCCTCAACACCGGGGAGCTGTTTTTT.

The J gene is TRBJ2-2, the V gene TRBV5-3, with TRBD1 identical over 10 bases. TRBV5-3 is assigned to the ORF class and has an uncertain function. V was clipped by 4 bases and J by 4 bases; unmatched bases: 19. CDR3 length: 20 residues. The CDR3 DNA sequence: TGTGCCAGAAGCAACGACAGGGGGCTAGGCCCCGAAGAAAGCACCGGGGAGCTGTTTTTT. Amino acid sequence: CARSNDRGLGPEESTGELFF.

V is TRBV18 and J is TRBJ2-5; 7 bases fit TRBD1. The germline V gene has CDR1 KGHSH and CDR2 LQKENI. This CDR3 has 13 amino acids. The V segment lost 4 bases and the J segment 1 base; nucleotides outside the gene matches: 0. The CDR3 spells CASSRDSQETQYF. Here the CDR3 DNA reads TGTGCCAGCTCACGGGACAGCCAAGAGACCCAGTACTTC. Full variable domain (remainder filled in from reference TRBV18 and TRBJ2-5): NAGVMQNPRHLVRRRGQEARLRCSPMKGHSHVYWYRQLPEEGLKFMVYLQKENIIDESGMPKERFSAEFPKEGPSILRIQQVVRGDSAAYFCASSRDSQETQYFGPGTRLLVL.

The chain has TRBV5-1 and TRBJ1-1; D remains ambiguous. The germline V and J ends were trimmed by 2 bases and 1 base, with 6 bases remaining between them. The V gene's germline CDR1 is SGHRS and CDR2 YFSETQ. This CDR3 spans 13 amino acids. DNA of the CDR3: TGCGCCAGCAGCTTTCAGTGGAACACTGAAGCTTTCTTT. It codes for CASSFQWNTEAFF.

This clone was observed a few times. The chain uses TRBV6-1 and TRBJ1-1, with TRBD1 matching over 8 bases. V shed 1 base and J 9 bases; nucleotides not matched to a gene: 7. Germline CDR1 and CDR2: MNHNS and SASEGT. The CDR3 loop spans 14 amino acids. The CDR3 DNA is TGTGCCAGCAGTGAAGTTCGACAGGGGACTAAAGCTTTCTTT. Its protein product is CASSEVRQGTKAFF.

The V and J genes are TRBV2 and TRBJ2-1, with D perhaps TRBD2 (6 bases). Germline loops: CDR1 SNHLY, CDR2 FYNNEI. The germline V and J ends were trimmed by 7 bases and 0 bases, with 13 bases remaining between them. The length of the CDR3 is 15 residues. Here the CDR3 reads CASMAEGSSYNEQFF. The CDR3 nucleotides are TGTGCCAGCATGGCGGAGGGGAGCTCCTACAATGAGCAGTTCTTC.

V usage is TRBV12-5 and J usage is TRBJ1-1; possibly TRBD1 for D (6 bases). CDR1 is LGHNT, CDR2 FRNRAP, per germline. Trimming left V 5 bases short and J 4 bases short, with 14 bases between. The CDR3 sequence is 14 residues long. The CDR3 nucleotides read TGTGCTAGTGGTACCGGACAGCGAGGCACTGAAGCTTTCTTT. Translated: CASGTGQRGTEAFF.

The chain links TRBV5-8 to TRBJ2-5; D is unclear. V was pared by 4 bases and J by 7 bases, with 11 bases between. The CDR3 runs to 12 residues. CDR1 is SGHTS, CDR2 YDEGEE, per germline. CDR3 nucleotide sequence: TGTGCCAGCAGCCTAGAAGGACGGACCCAGTACTTC. It yields the protein CASSLEGRTQYF. The complete variable domain, with remaining parts taken from reference TRBV5-8 and TRBJ2-5, reads EAGVTQSPTHLIKTRGQQATLRCSPISGHTSVYWYQQALGLGLQFLLWYDEGEERNRGNFPPRFSGRQFPNYSSELNVNALELEDSALYLCASSLEGRTQYFGPGTRLLVL.

CDR3 sequence: CASSDFRVVSRGYTF. CDR3 coding DNA: TGTGCCAGCAGTGATTTTAGGGTGGTTTCGAGAGGCTACACCTTC. This rearrangement joins TRBV6-1 to TRBJ1-2; no clear D. From germline, CDR1 is MNHNS and CDR2 SASEGT. V dropped 3 bases and J dropped 8 bases, with 19 bases sitting between them. The CDR3 contains 15 residues.

CDR3 in DNA: TGTGCCAGCAGCTTACACTCCTCCGGGACTAGTAATGCCGGGGAGCTGTTTTTT. Amino acid sequence: CASSLHSSGTSNAGELFF. The V and J genes are TRBV7-3 and TRBJ2-2, with 8 bases that match TRBD2. The germline V gene has CDR1 SGHTA and CDR2 FQGTGA. The CDR3 runs 18 residues. The V gene end was trimmed by 2 bases and the J gene end by 6 bases; junction bases not matched to a gene: 14. Looking up the rest from reference TRBV7-3 and TRBJ2-2 gives the full variable domain: GAGVSQTPSNKVTEKGKYVELRCDPISGHTALYWYRQSLGQGPEFLIYFQGTGAADDSGLPNDRFFAVRPEGSVSTLKIQRTERGDSAVYLCASSLHSSGTSNAGELFFGEGSRLTVL.

This chain links TRBV11-3 with TRBJ2-5; no clear D gene. Per germline, CDR1 SGHNT and CDR2 YENEEA. The CDR3 has 14 amino acids. V lost 0 bases and J lost 3, with 8 bases in between. The DNA for the CDR3 is TGTGCCAGCAGCTTAGATGCAGGAAAAGAGACCCAGTACTTC. Its protein is CASSLDAGKETQYF.

This chain links TRBV19 with TRBJ1-1, with 8 positions matching TRBD1. V lost 6 bases and J lost 5; bases outside the gene matches: 5. The CDR3 covers 13 residues. CDR1 LNHDA and CDR2 SQIVND come from the germline V gene (reference sequence). CDR3 residues: CASSGQGRTEAFF. CDR3 nucleotides: TGTGCCAGTAGCGGACAGGGCAGGACTGAAGCTTTCTTT. The full variable domain, rest sourced from reference TRBV19 and TRBJ1-1, is DGGITQSPKYLFRKEGQNVTLSCEQNLNHDAMYWYRQDPGQGLRLIYYSQIVNDFQKGDIAEGYSVSREKKESFPLTVTSAQKNPTAFYLCASSGQGRTEAFFGQGTRLTVV.

The chain is built from TRBV20-1 and TRBJ1-2; D not certain. This CDR3 is 11 amino acids long. The ends were cut back, 1 base at V and 4 bases at J, with 4 bases in the middle. Germline CDR1 and CDR2: DFQATT and SNEGSKA (reference sequence). As DNA, the CDR3 is TGCAGTGCTAGAGTGGCCTATGGCTACACCTTC. Protein: CSARVAYGYTF.

The chain couples TRBV5-2 to TRBJ2-5; the table assigns TRBD2, which was not confirmed against the DNA. TRBV5-2 is a known pseudogene. The CDR3 loop spans 14 amino acids. The CDR3 coding sequence is TGTGCCAGCAGCTTGGGGGGGTACCAAGAGACCCAGTACTTC. Its protein is CASSLGGYQETQYF.

This clone appeared a few times. The chain links TRBV19 to TRBJ1-5; no clear D gene. The CDR3 extends over 15 amino acids. Per the germline V gene, CDR1 is LNHDA and CDR2 is SQIVND (reference sequence). Trimming stripped 5 bases from V and 2 bases from J, with 13 bases between. CDR3 sequence (DNA): TGTGCCAGTAGTGTAGTGGGTGCGGGCAATCAGCCCCAGCATTTT. It codes for CASSVVGAGNQPQHF.

The rearrangement links TRBV19 to TRBJ1-5, with a possible D match to TRBD1 (5 bases). The CDR3 consists of 14 residues. CDR1 and CDR2 (germline): LNHDA, SQIVND (reference sequence). The ends were cut back, 6 bases at V and 10 bases at J, with 19 bases in the middle. CDR3 nucleotides: TGTGCCAGTAGAGGCAATCCTCAGGGTAGCCCCCAGCATTTT. The encoded protein is CASRGNPQGSPQHF.

V usage is TRBV5-1 and J usage is TRBJ1-2; 9 nucleotides agree with TRBD1. Germline trimming cut 3 bases from V and 2 bases from J; bases unmatched to any gene: 11. The germline gives CDR1 SGHRS, CDR2 YFSETQ. The CDR3 sequence is 17 residues long. The CDR3 nucleotides read TGCGCCAGCAGCTGGAACCCGGGACAGGGTGACAACTATGGCTACACCTTC. Amino acids: CASSWNPGQGDNYGYTF.